The TCR beta chain described here comes from a study of blood T cell repertoires in COVID-19. Overall study context: Researchers got acute and convalescent COVID-19 samples from the United States, Italy and Spain. From T cells, B-cell-depleted T cells, or PBMCs came the material, which was cDNA or gDNA.

This CDR3 is 13 amino acids long. Germline-derived CDR1 and CDR2 are SGHRS and YFSETQ. V gave up 6 bases and J gave up 1 base, with 10 bases separating them. As processed by the authors: Counts of nucleated cells, estimated from reference gene primer amplification, were obtained. Repertoires were generated with immunoSEQ multiplex PCR, while TCRdb's copy carries only in-frame clones and drops some. V and J calls and clone size are given by that table; D and trimming were obtained from the DNA. Among under 100,000 clones listed, 89% were seen once. V gene TRBV5-1 combines with J gene TRBJ1-1; TRBD1 might be the D (6 bases). The specimen sequenced was peripheral blood. This sequence originates from a woman in her sixties or seventies with acute or convalescent COVID-19. DNA for the CDR3: TGCGCCAGCAAGGGGGAGACGAACACTGAAGCTTTCTTT. Translation gives CASKGETNTEAFF.